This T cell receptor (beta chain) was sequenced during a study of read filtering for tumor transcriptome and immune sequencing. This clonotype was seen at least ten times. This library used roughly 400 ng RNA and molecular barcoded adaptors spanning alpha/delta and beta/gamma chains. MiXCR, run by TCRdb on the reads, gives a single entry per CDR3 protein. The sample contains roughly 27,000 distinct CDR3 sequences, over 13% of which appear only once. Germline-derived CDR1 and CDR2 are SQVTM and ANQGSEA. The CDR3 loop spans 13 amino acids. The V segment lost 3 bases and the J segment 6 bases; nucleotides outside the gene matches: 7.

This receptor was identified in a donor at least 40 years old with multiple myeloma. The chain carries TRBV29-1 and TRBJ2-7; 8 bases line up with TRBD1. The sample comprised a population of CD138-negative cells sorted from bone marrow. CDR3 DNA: TGCAGCGTTGATGGACAGGGAAGGCGCGAGCAGTACTTC. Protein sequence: CSVDGQGRREQYF.